This T cell receptor beta chain was identified in a study of blood T cell repertoires in COVID-19. The wider study: Both acute and convalescent COVID-19 samples were obtained from the United States, Italy and Spain.

The data were produced by immunoSEQ multiplex PCR, yet TCRdb's version contains in-frame clones alone and is incomplete. The sample lists 120,000 or so clones, approximately 80% seen once, with 25% in the top ten. The CDR3 loop spans 15 amino acids. The V gene's germline CDR1 is KGHSH and CDR2 LQKENI. V was pared by 4 bases and J by 7 bases, with 19 bases between. The material sequenced was peripheral blood. The sequence came from a human donor in a cohort sampled during active COVID-19. The chain couples TRBV18 to TRBJ1-2, with TRBD1 as a possible D gene (5 bases). CDR3 nucleotide sequence: TGTGCCAGCTCACAACTGACGGGGACGGGAGGTGGCTACACCTTC. This codes for CASSQLTGTGGGYTF.